The following is a TCR beta chain sequence with its context. The CDR3 spans 14 residues. The germline V gene encodes CDR1 MNHNS and CDR2 SASEGT. Trimming left V 2 bases short and J 5 bases short, with 11 bases between. The method was immunoSEQ multiplex PCR; TCRdb's version includes in-frame clones alone and lacks a portion of them. The sample shows about 2 million clones, 85% to 95% of them seen only once. This sample is part of a study of shared clonotypes between healthy human individuals. The sequencing input was naive CD4+ T cells sorted from blood. Subset described: CD45RA+ positively selected. This sequence joins TRBV6-1 and TRBJ2-3; perhaps TRBD1 as D (5 bases). This receptor was obtained from a man aged 18 to 35 in good health. CDR3 coding DNA: TGTGCCAGCAGTGAACAGGGTTTGGTAGATACGCAGTATTTT. It yields the protein CASSEQGLVDTQYF.